This TCR beta chain came from a study of T cells in Graves' hyperthyroidism and ophthalmopathy. TCR beta CDR3 regions were amplified from RNA transcripts. First-round RT-PCR of the TCR CDR3 relied on the HTBI primer set. TCRdb reanalysed the multiplex PCR reads using MiXCR and keeps one entry per CDR3 protein. The profile shows more than 500,000 distinct CDR3 sequences, roughly 16% of them singletons. This clonotype was seen repeatedly, ten times or more. Its antigen is currently unknown. Out of over 7.5 ml of fresh peripheral blood came the PBMCs. Whole-study results and caveats: Ophthalmopathy, which appeared later, was predicted by the model a median about 6 months before onset.

What was sequenced was blood. The receptor's source is a woman in her thirties with Graves' ophthalmopathy.

The CDR3 nucleotides are TGTGCCAGCAGCCCTGACAGAAGCACAGATACGCAGTATTTT. Its translation: CASSPDRSTDTQYF. The chain couples TRBV7-2 to TRBJ2-3; a weak D match, TRBD1 (5 bases). This CDR3 has 14 amino acids. CDR1 and CDR2 (germline): SGHTA, FQGNSA. The V end was cut by 5 bases, the J end by 0 bases, with 9 bases between.